Given below is one T cell receptor (beta chain) in context. Its specificity is not known. V dropped 0 bases and J dropped 7 bases, with 19 bases sitting between them. CDR1 and CDR2 (germline): SGHRS, YFSETQ. CDR3 length: 16 amino acids. Primers included in the PCR were 60 Vbeta and 13 Jbeta primers. Method: immunoSEQ multiplex PCR; TCRdb's copy keeps in-frame clones and lacks some. The table includes under 100,000 clones, about 77% detected once. The record originates from a study of cytomegalovirus exposure and HLA in healthy donors. General observations from the study: The classifier, whose performance was assessed in both the original and validation cohorts, reportedly diagnosed cytomegalovirus status with high specificity and sensitivity. Segments of the TCR beta V type were, in most cases, productive about 90% or about 30% of the time in an earlier analysis.

The sample comprised PBMCs. V usage is TRBV5-1 and J usage is TRBJ2-5; unclear D gene. The source is a man aged 45-60 years in good health and CMV-seronegative. DNA for the CDR3: TGCGCCAGCAGCTTGGAAACTTCCAACTACCTGCGGACCCAGTACTTC. Its translation: CASSLETSNYLRTQYF. The variable domain in full, with the rest retrieved from reference TRBV5-1 and TRBJ2-5, is KAGVTQTPRYLIKTRGQQVTLSCSPISGHRSVSWYQQTPGQGLQFLFEYFSETQRNKGNFPGRFSGRQFSNSRSEMNVSTLELGDSALYLCASSLETSNYLRTQYFGPGTRLLVL.